Included here is one TCR beta chain sequence, with context. This sample is part of a study of blood T cell repertoires in COVID-19. The wider study: Both acute and convalescent COVID-19 samples were obtained from the United States, Italy and Spain. Sample material is recorded as cDNA or gDNA derived from T cells, B-cell-depleted T cells, or PBMCs.

This CDR3 is built from 14 residues. V gave up 1 base and J gave up 3 bases, with 9 bases separating them. Germline V gene lookup returns CDR1 LNHNV and CDR2 YYDKDF (reference sequence). How the authors handled the data: Amplifying reference gene primers gave estimates of nucleated cell counts. Profiled with immunoSEQ multiplex PCR; TCRdb holds only in-frame clones, not every one. V and J calls and clone size are those listed in that table; D and trimming were worked out from the DNA. This table holds about 170,000 clones, 86% found once. The source is a woman aged 80 or over in a cohort sampled during active or convalescent COVID-19. Specimen: peripheral blood. The J gene is TRBJ1-1, the V gene TRBV15; D unclear. This chain's CDR3 is CATSRVQTDTEAFF. In nucleotides, the CDR3 is TGTGCCACCAGCAGAGTACAGACGGACACTGAAGCTTTCTTT. The full variable domain, in which reference TRBV15 and TRBJ1-1 provide the parts outside the CDR3, is DAMVIQNPRYQVTQFGKPVTLSCSQTLNHNVMYWYQQKSSQAPKLLFHYYDKDFNNEADTPDNFQSRRPNTSFCFLDIRSPGLGDTAMYLCATSRVQTDTEAFFGQGTRLTVV.